These 24 T cell receptor beta chains originate from one sample sequenced in a study of CD8 T cells in ankylosing spondylitis. A single record per CDR3 protein comes from TCRdb applying MiXCR to the 5' RACE reads. The data contain about 500,000 distinct CDR3 sequences, roughly 5.2% of them singletons. Their target antigens are unknown. Study-level findings and limits: A motif in TCR beta, a set of under ten highly homologous variants, appeared characteristic of ankylosing spondylitis blood.

The sequencing sample was made of blood, either unsorted or a sorted T cell fraction (not recorded which). The receptors shown here come from a male donor with ankylosing spondylitis.

This clonotype has more than one count but fewer than ten. The J gene is TRBJ2-5, the V gene TRBV7-2; either TRBD1 or TRBD2 may supply D (5 bases each). The CDR3 has 14 residues. V was trimmed by 0 bases and J by 4 bases, leaving 9 bases between them. Germline V CDR1 and CDR2: SGHTA, FQGNSA. CDR3 loop: CASSLALGVETQYF. The CDR3 DNA reads as TGTGCCAGCAGCTTAGCGCTGGGGGTAGAGACCCAGTACTTC.

This clonotype was observed at least ten times. The gene calls are TRBV24-1 and TRBJ2-1; no clear D gene. The CDR3 is 16 residues long. CDR1 and CDR2 from the germline V gene are KGHDR and SFDVKD. V gave up 2 bases and J gave up 4 bases, with 14 bases separating them. The CDR3 region has the DNA TGTGCCACCAGTGATTCGACGCCTGGGGAATACAATGAGCAGTTCTTC. It encodes CATSDSTPGEYNEQFF.

This clonotype was picked up a small number of times. Being one base from a much bigger clone, this may be a read error. The V gene is TRBV29-1, the J gene TRBJ1-1; no clear D gene. Germline V gene lookup returns CDR1 SQVTM and CDR2 ANQGSEA. This CDR3 has 12 residues. Written as DNA, the CDR3 is TGCAGCGTTGAAGGACATTACACTGAAGCTTCCTTT. It translates to CSVEGHYTEASF.

This clonotype was seen many times. The V call is TRBV7-2, the J call TRBJ2-3, with 7 bases aligning to TRBD2. Germline CDR1 reads SGHTA; CDR2 reads FQGNSA. The CDR3 totals 16 residues. V lost 4 bases to trimming and J lost 2 bases; unmatched junction nucleotides: 9. The CDR3 reads CASSSRGVELTDTQYF. The CDR3, as DNA: TGTGCCAGCAGCTCCCGGGGGGTAGAGCTCACAGATACGCAGTATTTT.

This clonotype was seen many times. The J gene is TRBJ1-1, the V gene TRBV5-1; possibly TRBD1 for D (5 bases). Deletions cut 0 bases from V and 4 bases from J, with 13 bases between. Germline CDR1 is SGHRS and CDR2 is YFSETQ. This CDR3 is 15 amino acids long. The CDR3 bases are TGCGCCAGCAGCTTGGATCCGGGCGGGGGCACTGAAGCTTTCTTT. Residues: CASSLDPGGGTEAFF. Based on the CDR3 plus reference TRBV5-1 and TRBJ1-1, the full variable domain is KAGVTQTPRYLIKTRGQQVTLSCSPISGHRSVSWYQQTPGQGLQFLFEYFSETQRNKGNFPGRFSGRQFSNSRSEMNVSTLELGDSALYLCASSLDPGGGTEAFFGQGTRLTVV.

This clonotype showed up many times. The chain uses TRBV9 and TRBJ2-5; the match to TRBD2 covers 8 bases. Germline V gene lookup returns CDR1 SGDLS and CDR2 YYNGEE. The V gene end was trimmed by 3 bases and the J gene end by 6 bases; junction bases not matched to a gene: 7. The CDR3 spans 14 residues. The CDR3 DNA reads as TGTGCCAGCAGCGCGGGGGGGGGTCTGAAGACCCAGTACTTC. Its translation is CASSAGGGLKTQYF.

In its sample, this clonotype was seen many times. This sequence joins TRBV7-9 and TRBJ2-1; TRBD2 matches 11 bases. V was pared by 0 bases and J by 10 bases, with 8 bases of the junction left unmatched. The CDR3 has 16 amino acids. Looked up from germline, CDR1 is SEHNR and CDR2 is FQNEAQ (reference sequence). For the CDR3, the DNA is TGTGCCAGCAGCTTAGCTAAACTAGCGGGAGTTTTGGAGCAGTTCTTC. Its translation: CASSLAKLAGVLEQFF. The variable domain in full, completed from reference TRBV7-9 and TRBJ2-1, reads DTGVSQNPRHKITKRGQNVTFRCDPISEHNRLYWYRQTLGQGPEFLTYFQNEAQLEKSRLLSDRFSAERPKGSFSTLEIQRTEQGDSAMYLCASSLAKLAGVLEQFFGPGTRLTVL.

The chain combines TRBV11-3 with TRBJ2-3, with D possibly matching TRBD1 (6 bases). Germline CDR1 SGHNT, CDR2 YENEEA. The V end lost 4 bases, the J end lost 12 bases, and 14 bases lay between the germline ends. The length of the CDR3 is 12 residues. CDR3 sequence reads: CASSSSRGFQYF. In DNA, the CDR3 is TGTGCCAGCAGCTCCTCCAGGGGATTTCAGTATTTT. Looking up the rest from reference TRBV11-3 and TRBJ2-3 gives the full variable domain: EAGVVQSPRYKIIEKKQPVAFWCNPISGHNTLYWYLQNLGQGPELLIRYENEEAVDDSQLPKDRFSAERLKGVDSTLKIQPAELGDSAVYLCASSSSRGFQYFGPGTRLTVL.

In this sample, this clonotype turned up many times. The V gene is TRBV12-3 or TRBV12-4, the J gene TRBJ1-4; D uncertain. V was pared by 6 bases and J by 0 bases, with 11 bases between. This CDR3 comprises 15 residues. This CDR3 reads CASSPIGATNEKLFF. The CDR3 DNA reads TGTGCCAGCAGCCCAATCGGGGCAACTAATGAAAAACTGTTTTTT.

This clonotype was seen many times. This chain joins TRBV27 and TRBJ2-5, with D tentatively TRBD1 or TRBD2 (5 bases each). The V end was cut by 0 bases, the J end by 9 bases, with 11 bases between. The germline gives CDR1 MNHEY, CDR2 SMNVEV (reference sequence). The CDR3 is made up of 13 amino acids. The CDR3 is CASSLSYGTAQYF. In DNA, the CDR3 is TGTGCCAGCAGTTTATCGTACGGGACGGCCCAGTACTTC.

This clonotype has a count of ten or more. This sequence joins TRBV7-2 and TRBJ2-3; D unresolved. The CDR3 is made up of 15 amino acids. Deletions cut 2 bases from V and 1 base from J, with 10 bases between. Germline V lookup: CDR1 SGHTA, CDR2 FQGNSA. The CDR3 reads CASSLSRGGTDTQYF. The CDR3, as DNA: TGTGCCAGCAGCTTATCCCGCGGAGGCACAGATACGCAGTATTTT.

CDR3 in amino acids: CASSFAAGGTDTQYF. The CDR3 bases are TGTGCCAGCAGTTTTGCGGCAGGGGGCACAGATACGCAGTATTTT. J is TRBJ2-3 and V is TRBV12-3 or TRBV12-4; TRBD1 is a possible D gene (6 bases). Deletions cut 3 bases from V and 1 base from J, with 11 bases between. The CDR3 runs 15 residues.

The sample holds many counts of this clonotype. The gene calls are TRBV18 and TRBJ1-1, with 10 positions matching TRBD1. The CDR3 length is 16 residues. Trimming cost V 3 bases and J 1 base; bases outside gene matches: 5. Germline assignment: CDR1 KGHSH and CDR2 LQKENI. The CDR3 DNA follows: TGTGCCAGCTCACCGACGACAGGGGGCCAGAACACTGAAGCTTTCTTT. The encoded protein is CASSPTTGGQNTEAFF.

This clonotype has at least ten counts. The chain uses TRBV6-1 and TRBJ1-6; unclear D gene. V lost 8 bases and J 0 bases, leaving 8 bases between the germline ends. Germline values: CDR1 MNHNS, CDR2 SASEGT. CDR3 length equals 14 residues. CDR3 in DNA: TGTGCCAGCGCTCAAAGCTCCTATAATTCACCCCTCCACTTT. Protein: CASAQSSYNSPLHF.

The rearrangement links TRBV30 to TRBJ1-5; 7 bases match TRBD1. Germline lookup yields CDR1 GTSNPN and CDR2 SVGIG (reference sequence). V lost 0 bases to trimming and J lost 3 bases; unmatched junction nucleotides: 5. This CDR3 spans 15 amino acids. CDR3 sequence (DNA): TGTGCCTGGAGTGTCCGGGACAGATACAATCAGCCCCAGCATTTT. The encoded protein is CAWSVRDRYNQPQHF.

This clonotype was seen many times. The CDR3: CASSLVAQGSYTF. The CDR3 coding sequence is TGTGCCAGCAGCTTAGTTGCGCAGGGTAGTTACACCTTC. This chain connects TRBV7-2 to TRBJ1-2; D perhaps matches TRBD1 (5 bases). Trimming left V 1 base short and J 11 bases short, with 14 bases between. CDR1 SGHTA and CDR2 FQGNSA come from the germline V gene. This CDR3 comprises 13 residues.

This clonotype has ten or more counts. V gene TRBV6-2 or TRBV6-3 combines with J gene TRBJ2-5; 9 bases map to TRBD2. Germline lookup yields CDR1 MNHEY and CDR2 SVGEGT. The CDR3 is 16 residues long. J gave up 1 base and V 0 bases, and 3 bases lay outside the gene matches. The CDR3 DNA reads TGTGCCAGCAGTTACTCCCCAGCGGGGGGCCAAGAGACCCAGTACTTC. Translation: CASSYSPAGGQETQYF.

This clonotype was recorded many times. The gene calls are TRBV5-1 and TRBJ1-1, with TRBD1 matching over 7 bases. The J segment lost 1 base and the V segment lost 5 bases, leaving 8 bases of the junction unmatched. The CDR3 runs 15 residues. Per germline, CDR1 SGHRS and CDR2 YFSETQ. CDR3 sequence (DNA): TGCGCCAGCAGACCTCAGGGGGGAGGGAACACTGAAGCTTTCTTT. The encoded protein is CASRPQGGGNTEAFF.

This clonotype was recorded at least ten times. The chain employs TRBV12-3 or TRBV12-4 and TRBJ1-5, with a tentative D call TRBD1 (6 bases). V lost 7 bases and J lost 7, with 17 bases in between. CDR3 length: 14 residues. The CDR3 loop reads CASNKGGGSQPQHF. The CDR3 coding sequence is TGTGCCAGCAACAAGGGGGGGGGAAGCCAGCCCCAGCATTTT.

The sample holds many counts of this clonotype. The chain carries TRBV10-1 and TRBJ2-3; 7 positions agree with TRBD2. After removal of 3 bases from V and 4 bases from J, the junction contained 4 bases not matched to a gene. This CDR3 comprises 14 residues. The V gene's germline CDR1 is WNHNN and CDR2 SYGVQD (reference sequence). The CDR3 here is CASSERRGSDTQYF. The CDR3 DNA reads TGCGCCAGCAGTGAAAGGCGGGGGTCAGATACGCAGTATTTT.

There are many counts of this clonotype. V is TRBV15 and J is TRBJ1-1; 7 positions match TRBD1. Germline values: CDR1 LNHNV, CDR2 YYDKDF (reference sequence). There are 15 residues in the CDR3. The V and J ends lost 0 bases and 5 bases, in that order; junction bases with no gene match: 6. The CDR3 spells CATSRERGRSTEAFF. CDR3 DNA sequence: TGTGCCACCAGCAGAGAAAGGGGGCGGTCTACTGAAGCTTTCTTT.

This clonotype appeared a few times. V gene TRBV20-1 combines with J gene TRBJ2-7, with TRBD2 identical over 15 bases. V lost 1 base and J lost 7; bases outside the gene matches: 8. The CDR3 is made up of 16 amino acids. The germline V gene has CDR1 DFQATT and CDR2 SNEGSKA (reference sequence). CDR3 loop: CSARVRTSGGAGEQYF. In DNA form, the CDR3 reads TGCAGTGCTAGAGTTCGGACTAGCGGGGGGGCCGGGGAGCAGTACTTC.

In its sample, this clonotype was seen many times. The V gene is TRBV9, the J gene TRBJ1-2; 7 nucleotides align to TRBD1. The CDR3 length is 15 residues. The germline gives CDR1 SGDLS, CDR2 YYNGEE. V lost 4 bases and J lost 4; bases outside the gene matches: 10. The CDR3 sequence is CASSHIGTGAYGYTF. CDR3 nucleotides: TGTGCCAGCAGCCATATAGGAACAGGGGCCTATGGCTACACCTTC.

There are many counts of this clonotype. V gene TRBV5-1 combines with J gene TRBJ2-7, with D perhaps matching TRBD2 (5 bases). Germline-derived CDR1 and CDR2 are SGHRS and YFSETQ. The V end was cut by 5 bases, the J end by 3 bases, with 18 bases between. The CDR3 is 15 residues long. The CDR3 coding sequence is TGCGCCAGCAGGTGGGATCCGGGAAGTGGCTACGAGCAGTACTTC. It codes for CASRWDPGSGYEQYF.